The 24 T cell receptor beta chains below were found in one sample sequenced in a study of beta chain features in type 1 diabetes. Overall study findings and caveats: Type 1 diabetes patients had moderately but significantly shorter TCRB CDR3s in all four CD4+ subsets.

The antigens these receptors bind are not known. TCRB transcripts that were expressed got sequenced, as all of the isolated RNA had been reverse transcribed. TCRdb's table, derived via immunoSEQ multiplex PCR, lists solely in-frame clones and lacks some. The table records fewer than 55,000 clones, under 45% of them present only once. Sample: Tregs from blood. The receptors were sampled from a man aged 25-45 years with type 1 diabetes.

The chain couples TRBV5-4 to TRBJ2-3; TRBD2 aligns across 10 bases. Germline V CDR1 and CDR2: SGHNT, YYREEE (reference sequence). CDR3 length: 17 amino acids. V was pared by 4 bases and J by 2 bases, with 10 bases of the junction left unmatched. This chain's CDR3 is CASSVVASGGLTDTQYF. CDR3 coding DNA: TGTGCCAGCAGCGTTGTGGCTAGCGGGGGACTCACAGATACGCAGTATTTT.

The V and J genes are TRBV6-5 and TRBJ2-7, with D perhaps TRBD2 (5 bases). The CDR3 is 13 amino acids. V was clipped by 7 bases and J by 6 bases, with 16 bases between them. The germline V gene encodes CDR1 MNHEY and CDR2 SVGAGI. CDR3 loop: CASTPVASGEQYF. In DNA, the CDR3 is TGTGCCAGCACCCCTGTAGCGTCGGGCGAGCAGTACTTC.

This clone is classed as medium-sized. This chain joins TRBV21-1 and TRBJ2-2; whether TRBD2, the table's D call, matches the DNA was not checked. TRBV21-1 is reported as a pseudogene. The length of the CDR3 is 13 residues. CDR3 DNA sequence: TGTGCCAGCAGGGGTAGAGGGACCGGGGAGCTGTTTTTT. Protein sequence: CASRGRGTGELFF.

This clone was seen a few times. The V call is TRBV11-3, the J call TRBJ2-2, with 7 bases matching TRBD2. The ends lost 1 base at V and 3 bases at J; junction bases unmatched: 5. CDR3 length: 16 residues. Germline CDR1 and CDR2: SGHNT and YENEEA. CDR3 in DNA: TGTGCCAGCAGCTTAGGCTCCGCGGGGGACACCGGGGAGCTGTTTTTT. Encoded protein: CASSLGSAGDTGELFF.

CDR3 loop: CASSYGTGLQETQYF. In nucleotides, the CDR3 is TGTGCCAGCAGTTACGGGACAGGGCTGCAAGAGACCCAGTACTTC. This chain joins TRBV6-5 and TRBJ2-5, with 9 bases aligning to TRBD1. V was pared by 2 bases and J by 2 bases, with 3 bases of the junction left unmatched. Per the germline V gene, CDR1 is MNHEY and CDR2 is SVGAGI. The CDR3 sequence is 15 residues long.

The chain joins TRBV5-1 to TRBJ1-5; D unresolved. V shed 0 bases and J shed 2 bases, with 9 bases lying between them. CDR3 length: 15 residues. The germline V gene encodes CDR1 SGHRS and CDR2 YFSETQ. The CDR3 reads CASSLGLGGNQPQHF. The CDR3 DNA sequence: TGCGCCAGCAGCTTGGGTTTAGGAGGCAATCAGCCCCAGCATTTT.

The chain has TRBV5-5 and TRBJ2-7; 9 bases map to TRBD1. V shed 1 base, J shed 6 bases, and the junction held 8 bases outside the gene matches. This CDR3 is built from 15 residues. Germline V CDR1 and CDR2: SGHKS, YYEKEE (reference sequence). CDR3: CASSLRGTGSFEQYF. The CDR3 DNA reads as TGTGCCAGCAGCTTGCGTGGGACAGGGAGCTTCGAGCAGTACTTC.

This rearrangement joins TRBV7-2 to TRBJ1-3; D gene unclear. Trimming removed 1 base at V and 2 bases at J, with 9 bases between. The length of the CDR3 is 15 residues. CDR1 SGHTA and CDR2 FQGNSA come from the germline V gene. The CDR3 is CASSLDSGAGNTIYF. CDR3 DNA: TGTGCCAGCAGCTTAGATTCCGGGGCTGGAAACACCATATATTTT.

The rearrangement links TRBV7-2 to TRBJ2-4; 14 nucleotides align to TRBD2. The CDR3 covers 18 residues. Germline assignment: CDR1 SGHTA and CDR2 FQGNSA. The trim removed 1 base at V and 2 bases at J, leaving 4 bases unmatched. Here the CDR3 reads CASSLVTSGRATKNIQYF. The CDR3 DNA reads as TGTGCCAGCAGCTTAGTGACTAGCGGGAGGGCCACCAAAAACATTCAGTACTTC. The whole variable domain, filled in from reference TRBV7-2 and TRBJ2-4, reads GAGVSQSPSNKVTEKGKDVELRCDPISGHTALYWYRQSLGQGLEFLIYFQGNSAPDKSGLPSDRFSAERTGGSVSTLTIQRTQQEDSAVYLCASSLVTSGRATKNIQYFGAGTRLSVL.

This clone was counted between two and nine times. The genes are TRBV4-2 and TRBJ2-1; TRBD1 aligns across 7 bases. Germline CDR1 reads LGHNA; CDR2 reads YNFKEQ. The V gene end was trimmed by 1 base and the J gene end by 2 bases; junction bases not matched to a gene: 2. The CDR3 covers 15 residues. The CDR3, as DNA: TGTGCCAGCAGCCAAGGACAGGGCCCCTACAATGAGCAGTTCTTC. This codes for CASSQGQGPYNEQFF.

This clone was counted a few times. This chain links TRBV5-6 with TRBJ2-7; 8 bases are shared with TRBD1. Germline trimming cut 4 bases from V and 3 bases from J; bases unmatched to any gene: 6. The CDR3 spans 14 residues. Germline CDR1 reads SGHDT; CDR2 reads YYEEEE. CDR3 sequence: CASSAQGAFYEQYF. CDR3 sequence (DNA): TGTGCCAGCAGCGCCCAGGGGGCGTTCTACGAGCAGTACTTC.

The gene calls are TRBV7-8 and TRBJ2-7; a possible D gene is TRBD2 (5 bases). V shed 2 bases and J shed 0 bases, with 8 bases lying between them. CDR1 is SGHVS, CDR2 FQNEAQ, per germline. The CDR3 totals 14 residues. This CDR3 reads CASSLTGNSYEQYF. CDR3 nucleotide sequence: TGTGCCAGCAGCTTAACCGGGAACTCCTACGAGCAGTACTTC.

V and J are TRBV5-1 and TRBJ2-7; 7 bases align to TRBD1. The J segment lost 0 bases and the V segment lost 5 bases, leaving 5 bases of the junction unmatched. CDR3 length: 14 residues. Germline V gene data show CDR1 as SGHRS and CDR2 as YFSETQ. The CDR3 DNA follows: TGCGCCAGCAGTTGGGACAGCGTCTCCTACGAGCAGTACTTC. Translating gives CASSWDSVSYEQYF.

This CDR3 is CASRPGPGYTEAFF. The DNA of the CDR3 is TGTGCCAGCAGACCTGGCCCGGGTTACACTGAAGCTTTCTTT. The V gene is TRBV7-2, the J gene TRBJ1-1; D not certain. V was pared by 6 bases and J by 3 bases, with 14 bases between. This CDR3 region has 14 residues. Germline CDR1 is SGHTA and CDR2 is FQGNSA.

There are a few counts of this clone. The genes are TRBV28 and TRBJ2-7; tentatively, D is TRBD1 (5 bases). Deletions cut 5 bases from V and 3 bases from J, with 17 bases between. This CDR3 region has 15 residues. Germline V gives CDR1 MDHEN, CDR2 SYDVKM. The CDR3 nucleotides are TGTGCCAGCAGTACAGAACAGGCCGGGCTCTACGAGCAGTACTTC. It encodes CASSTEQAGLYEQYF.

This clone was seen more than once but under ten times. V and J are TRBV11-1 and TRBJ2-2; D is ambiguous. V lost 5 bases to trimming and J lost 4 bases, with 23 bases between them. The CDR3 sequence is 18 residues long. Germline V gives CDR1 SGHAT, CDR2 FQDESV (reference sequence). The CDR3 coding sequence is TGTGCCAGCAGCCCTACACCCTTTGAGACTCAATTCACCGGGGAGCTGTTTTTT. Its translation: CASSPTPFETQFTGELFF.

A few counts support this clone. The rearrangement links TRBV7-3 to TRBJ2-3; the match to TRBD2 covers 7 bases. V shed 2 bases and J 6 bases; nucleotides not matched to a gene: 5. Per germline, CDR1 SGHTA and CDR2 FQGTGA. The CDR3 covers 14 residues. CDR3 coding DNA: TGTGCCAGCAGCTTAGCGGGAGCAGGGGATACGCAGTATTTT. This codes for CASSLAGAGDTQYF.

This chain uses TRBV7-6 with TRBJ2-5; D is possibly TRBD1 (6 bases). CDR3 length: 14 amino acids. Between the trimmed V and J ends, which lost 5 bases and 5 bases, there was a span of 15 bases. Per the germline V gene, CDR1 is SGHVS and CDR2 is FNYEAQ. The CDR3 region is CASSIDQGWETQYF. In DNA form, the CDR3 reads TGTGCCAGCAGCATAGACCAGGGGTGGGAGACCCAGTACTTC.

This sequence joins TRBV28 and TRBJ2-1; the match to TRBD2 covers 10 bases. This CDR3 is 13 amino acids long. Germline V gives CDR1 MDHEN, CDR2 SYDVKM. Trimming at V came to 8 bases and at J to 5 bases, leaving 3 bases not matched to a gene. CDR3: CASLTSGNNEQFF. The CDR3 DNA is TGTGCCAGCTTAACTAGCGGGAACAATGAGCAGTTCTTC.

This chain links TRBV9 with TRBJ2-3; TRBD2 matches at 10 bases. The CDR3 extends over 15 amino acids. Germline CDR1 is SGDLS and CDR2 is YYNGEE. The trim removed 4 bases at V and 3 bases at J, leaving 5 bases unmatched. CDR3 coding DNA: TGTGCCAGCAGCACCCAAGCGGGAGGGACAGATACGCAGTATTTT. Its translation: CASSTQAGGTDTQYF. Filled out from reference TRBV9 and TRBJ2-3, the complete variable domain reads DSGVTQTPKHLITATGQRVTLRCSPRSGDLSVYWYQQSLDQGLQFLIQYYNGEERAKGNILERFSAQQFPDLHSELNLSSLELGDSALYFCASSTQAGGTDTQYFGPGTRLTVL.

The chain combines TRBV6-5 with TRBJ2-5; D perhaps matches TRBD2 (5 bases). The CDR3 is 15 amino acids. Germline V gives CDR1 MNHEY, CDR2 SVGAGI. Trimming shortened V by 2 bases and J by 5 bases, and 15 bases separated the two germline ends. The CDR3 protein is CASSYRPSRGETQYF. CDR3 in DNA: TGTGCCAGCAGTTACAGACCTTCCCGAGGGGAGACCCAGTACTTC.

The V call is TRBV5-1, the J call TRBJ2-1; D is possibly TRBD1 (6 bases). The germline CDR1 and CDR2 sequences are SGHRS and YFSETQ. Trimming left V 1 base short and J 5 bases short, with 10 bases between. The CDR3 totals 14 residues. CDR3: CASSLMGADNEQFF. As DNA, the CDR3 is TGCGCCAGCAGCTTGATGGGGGCCGACAATGAGCAGTTCTTC.

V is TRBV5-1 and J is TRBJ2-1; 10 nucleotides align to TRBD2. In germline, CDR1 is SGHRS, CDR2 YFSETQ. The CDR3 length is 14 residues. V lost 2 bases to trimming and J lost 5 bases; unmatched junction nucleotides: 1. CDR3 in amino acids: CASSFTSGDNEQFF. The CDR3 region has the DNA TGCGCCAGCAGCTTCACTAGCGGGGACAATGAGCAGTTCTTC.

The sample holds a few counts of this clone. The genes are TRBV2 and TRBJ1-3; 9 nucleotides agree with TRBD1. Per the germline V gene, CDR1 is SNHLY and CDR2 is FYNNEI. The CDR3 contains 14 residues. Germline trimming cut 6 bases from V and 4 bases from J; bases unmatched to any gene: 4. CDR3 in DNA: TGTGCCAGCAGGGCGACAGGGGGAGGAAACACCATATATTTT. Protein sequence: CASRATGGGNTIYF.